The 3 T cell receptor beta chains presented below share a single source sample, sequenced in a study of spatial heterogeneity in lung cancer. The time point was: sample taken at primary tumor resection. TCRs were sequenced from unsorted whole RNA of tumor, nontumor lung or PBMC. Using its own MiXCR run on the 5' RACE reads, TCRdb lists one record per CDR3 protein. The table includes 89,000 or so distinct CDR3 sequences, more than 15% detected once. Material: PBMCs, obtained at surgery. Every receptor here comes from a male donor with early-stage non-small cell lung cancer.

This clonotype was seen a few times. V is TRBV28 and J is TRBJ2-7, with 9 bases that match TRBD1. V lost 4 bases, J lost 2 bases, and 9 bases stayed unmatched. This CDR3 comprises 16 residues. Germline assignment: CDR1 MDHEN and CDR2 SYDVKM. The CDR3 coding sequence is TGTGCCAGCAGTTCCCAATGGGGACAGGGTACCTACGAGCAGTACTTC. Translated, it gives CASSSQWGQGTYEQYF.

Comments on this clonotype: With a much larger clone just one base away, this may be a read error. The rearrangement links TRBV5-1 to TRBJ2-5; TRBD2 is a possible D gene (6 bases). This CDR3 contains 14 residues. Germline CDR1 reads SGHRS; CDR2 reads YFSETQ. Trimming took 4 bases from V and 4 from J, leaving 14 bases between them. The CDR3 reads CASSPPGGTETQYF. In DNA, the CDR3 is TGCGCCAGCAGCCCCCCGGGCGGGACAGAGACCCAGTACTTC.

The V call is TRBV5-1, the J call TRBJ2-7; no definite D call. From germline, CDR1 is SGHRS and CDR2 YFSETQ. The CDR3 is 13 residues long. Trimming stripped 4 bases from V and 0 bases from J, with 8 bases between. The CDR3 region has the DNA TGCGCCAGCAGCACGGACGGCTCCTACGAGCAGTACTTC. Residues: CASSTDGSYEQYF.